This entry is about one TCR beta chain. Its antigen is as yet unknown. For the second PCR, which ran for roughly 6 to 11 cycles, a sample-barcoded 5' primer and a J-beta primer mix were used. Every cDNA molecule carried a tag from a template-switch adaptor bearing 12 random nucleotides. The study obtained at least 3 million CDR3-containing paired-end reads from every sample. TCRdb passed the 5' RACE reads through MiXCR, listing each CDR3 protein once. This table holds fewer than 750,000 distinct CDR3 sequences, around 50% found once. Trimming cost V 1 base and J 9 bases, with 10 bases left between them. Germline-derived CDR1 and CDR2 are LGHDT and YNNKEL (reference sequence). There are 13 residues in the CDR3. The data were obtained in a study of blood T cells in healthy people across ages. The study's findings and limits: Naive CD4+ cell counts and diversity both ran higher in long-lived than in aged donors. Roughly linear age-related decline in beta diversity appeared, significant by age around 38.

The V gene is TRBV3-1, the J gene TRBJ1-5; the D gene is possibly TRBD1 (5 bases). The sequenced sample consisted of blood. The TCR comes from a woman of 80 years or more in good health. The CDR3 DNA reads TGTGCCAGCAGCCAAGGGGACCTTAGGCCCCAGCATTTT. This encodes CASSQGDLRPQHF.